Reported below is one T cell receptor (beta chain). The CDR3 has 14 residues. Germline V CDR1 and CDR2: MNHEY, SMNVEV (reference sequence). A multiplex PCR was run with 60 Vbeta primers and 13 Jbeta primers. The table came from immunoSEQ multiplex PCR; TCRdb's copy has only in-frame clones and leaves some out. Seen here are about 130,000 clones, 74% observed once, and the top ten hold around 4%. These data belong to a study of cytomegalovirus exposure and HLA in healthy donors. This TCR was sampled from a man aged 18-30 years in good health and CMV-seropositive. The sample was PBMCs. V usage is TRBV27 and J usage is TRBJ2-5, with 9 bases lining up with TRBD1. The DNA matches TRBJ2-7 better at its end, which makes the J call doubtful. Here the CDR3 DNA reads TGTGCCAGCAGTCCCGGGGACAGGGACAACGAGCAGTACTTC. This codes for CASSPGDRDNEQYF.